These 7 T cell receptor beta chains were sequenced from one sample in a study of response to subunit inactivated influenza vaccine. Via MiXCR, TCRdb re-called the RT-PCR reads, giving one row per CDR3 protein. The sample yields around 580,000 distinct CDR3 sequences, around 11% seen once. The sequences come from PBMCs from blood, collected on the day of vaccination. The receptor source for this set is a man over 45 who received an inactivated influenza vaccine.

This clonotype was seen ten or more times. V usage is TRBV6-2 or TRBV6-3 and J usage is TRBJ1-2; D is unclear. Trimming cost V 6 bases and J 2 bases, with 13 bases left between them. Germline values: CDR1 MNHEY, CDR2 SVGEGT. The CDR3 has 14 residues. The CDR3 DNA is TGTGCCAGCAGCGACGGGCAGAGGAACTATGGCTACACCTTC. Translated: CASSDGQRNYGYTF.

This clonotype was detected many times. V and J are TRBV28 and TRBJ1-2; D is undetermined. Trimming pared 6 bases from V and 5 bases from J, leaving 13 bases between. This CDR3 spans 13 amino acids. Germline V gives CDR1 MDHEN, CDR2 SYDVKM. The CDR3, as DNA: TGTGCCAGCAGCAAGGGTGGGAGGTATGGCTACACCTTC. Amino acids: CASSKGGRYGYTF.

This clonotype showed up just once. The chain uses TRBV28 and TRBJ2-5, with 8 bases identical to TRBD1. Germline CDR1 is MDHEN and CDR2 is SYDVKM. This CDR3 has 16 residues. Trimming took 3 bases from V and 5 from J; bases not matched to a gene: 11. The CDR3: CASSLRQGIVHETQYF. The CDR3 DNA reads as TGTGCCAGCAGTTTGCGACAGGGGATTGTTCACGAGACCCAGTACTTC.

This clonotype was detected only a few times. J is TRBJ1-1 and V is TRBV3-1; possibly TRBD1 for D (5 bases). CDR1 and CDR2 (germline): LGHDT, YNNKEL (reference sequence). CDR3 length equals 15 residues. V lost 1 base, J lost 1 base, and 10 bases lay in between. The CDR3 DNA reads TGTGCCAGCAGCCAAGGAGCAGGGTGGAACACTGAAGCTTTCTTT. Translated: CASSQGAGWNTEAFF.

At least ten counts were recorded for this clonotype. The chain couples TRBV29-1 to TRBJ1-2, with 11 bases aligning to TRBD1. The CDR3 spans 13 residues. The germline CDR1 and CDR2 sequences are SQVTM and ANQGSEA. V trimming: 5 bases; J trimming: 3 bases; junction bases outside the gene matches: 2. The CDR3 sequence: CSVRTGGDYGYTF. The CDR3 nucleotides read TGCAGCGTTAGGACAGGGGGCGACTATGGCTACACCTTC.

This clonotype was seen at least ten times. The rearrangement links TRBV6-2 or TRBV6-3 to TRBJ2-4, with 7 bases identical to TRBD2. The CDR3 extends over 15 amino acids. V was pared by 7 bases and J by 6 bases, with 12 bases of the junction left unmatched. Germline V gene lookup returns CDR1 MNHEY and CDR2 SVGEGT. The CDR3 DNA reads TGTGCCAGCACCATAGAGGCGGGAGTGGGAAACATTCAGTACTTC. Its translation is CASTIEAGVGNIQYF.

This clonotype was seen at least ten times. V gene TRBV6-2 or TRBV6-3 combines with J gene TRBJ2-1; TRBD2 matches 8 bases. Germline assignment: CDR1 MNHEY and CDR2 SVGEGT. There are 15 residues in the CDR3. J was trimmed by 0 bases and V by 5 bases; bases with no gene match: 3. The CDR3 loop reads CASSRAGASYNEQFF. CDR3 sequence (DNA): TGTGCCAGCAGTAGAGCGGGGGCCTCCTACAATGAGCAGTTCTTC.